This T cell receptor (beta chain) was profiled in a study of blood T cell repertoires in COVID-19. The table came from immunoSEQ multiplex PCR; TCRdb's copy has only in-frame clones and leaves some out. The repertoire has 63,000 or so clones, 82% of them found once; the top ten carry about 38%. This receptor was taken from a human donor in a cohort sampled during active COVID-19. Sample: peripheral blood.

Written as DNA, the CDR3 is TGTGCCAGCAGCCCACTAGCGGGGGCCCCTGAGCAGTTCTTC. This gives the protein CASSPLAGAPEQFF. This chain connects TRBV5-4 to TRBJ2-1, with TRBD2 matching 11 bases. The CDR3 covers 14 residues. CDR1 is SGHNT and CDR2 is YYREEE in the germline V gene (reference sequence). V shed 4 bases and J 9 bases; nucleotides not matched to a gene: 6.